This T cell receptor beta chain came from a study of human T cells and chemical hapten exposure. TCRdb ran MiXCR on the RACE reads and lists one entry per CDR3 protein. The table includes around 67,000 distinct CDR3 sequences, about 8.5% detected once. The CDR3 spans 12 residues. Trimming removed 7 bases at V and 6 bases at J, with 10 bases between. General study points: Sensitization with DPC brought no change to TCRs above 1 in 1000 in frequency.

This clonotype occurred many times. Its antigen is unknown. The time point denotes: patch test 2, 6 weeks after DPC sensitization. The treatment denotes: therapeutic diphenylcyclopropenone sensitization with weekly scalp DPC. The sample was whole blood, taken in connection with sensitization to the hapten diphenylcyclopropenone (DPC). The clonotype originates from a woman in her fifties or sixties with alopecia areata. Some clones in this sample may be carry-over from other donors' samples. V gene TRBV12-3 or TRBV12-4 combines with J gene TRBJ1-5; D may be TRBD1 (5 bases). This chain's CDR3 is CASTHGGQPQHF. CDR3 coding DNA: TGTGCCAGCACCCACGGGGGTCAGCCCCAGCATTTT.